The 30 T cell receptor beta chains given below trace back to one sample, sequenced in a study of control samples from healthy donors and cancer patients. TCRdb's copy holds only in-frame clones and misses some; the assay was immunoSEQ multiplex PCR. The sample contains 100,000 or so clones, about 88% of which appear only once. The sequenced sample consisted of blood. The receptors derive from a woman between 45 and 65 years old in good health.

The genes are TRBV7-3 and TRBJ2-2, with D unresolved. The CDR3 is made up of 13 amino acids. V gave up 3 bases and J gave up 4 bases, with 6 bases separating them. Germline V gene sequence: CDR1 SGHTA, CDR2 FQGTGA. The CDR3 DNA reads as TGTGCCAGCAGCTTCCTAATCACCGGGGAGCTGTTTTTT. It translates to CASSFLITGELFF.

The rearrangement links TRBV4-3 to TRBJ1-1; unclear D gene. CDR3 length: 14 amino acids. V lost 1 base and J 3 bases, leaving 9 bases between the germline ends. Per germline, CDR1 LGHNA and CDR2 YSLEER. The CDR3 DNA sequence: TGCGCCAGCAGCCAAGCCTATTTGGACACTGAAGCTTTCTTT. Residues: CASSQAYLDTEAFF.

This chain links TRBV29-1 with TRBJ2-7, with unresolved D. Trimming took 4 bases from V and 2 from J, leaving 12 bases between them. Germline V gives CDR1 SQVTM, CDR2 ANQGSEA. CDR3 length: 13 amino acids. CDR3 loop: CSVVAGRAYEQYF. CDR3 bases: TGCAGCGTTGTTGCAGGACGAGCCTACGAGCAGTACTTC.

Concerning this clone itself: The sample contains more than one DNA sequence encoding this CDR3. The CDR3 protein is CASSLVGGRDTEAFF. CDR3 coding DNA: TGTGCCAGCAGCTTAGTGGGGGGGCGGGACACTGAAGCTTTCTTT. The chain recombines TRBV7-2 with TRBJ1-1; TRBD1 is a possible D gene (6 bases). The length of the CDR3 is 15 residues. V lost 1 base and J 3 bases, leaving 12 bases between the germline ends. CDR1 is SGHTA, CDR2 FQGNSA, per germline.

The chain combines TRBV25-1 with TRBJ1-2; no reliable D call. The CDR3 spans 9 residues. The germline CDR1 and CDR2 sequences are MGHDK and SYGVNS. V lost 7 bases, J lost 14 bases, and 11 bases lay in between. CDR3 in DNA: TGTGCCAGCAATAAGACCTTAACCTTC. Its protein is CASNKTLTF.

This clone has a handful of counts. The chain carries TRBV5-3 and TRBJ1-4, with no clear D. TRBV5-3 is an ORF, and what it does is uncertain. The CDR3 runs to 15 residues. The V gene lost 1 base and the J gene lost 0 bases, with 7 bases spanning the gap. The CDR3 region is CARSLKIPTNEKLFF. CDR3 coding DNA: TGTGCCAGAAGCTTGAAAATCCCAACTAATGAAAAACTGTTTTTT.

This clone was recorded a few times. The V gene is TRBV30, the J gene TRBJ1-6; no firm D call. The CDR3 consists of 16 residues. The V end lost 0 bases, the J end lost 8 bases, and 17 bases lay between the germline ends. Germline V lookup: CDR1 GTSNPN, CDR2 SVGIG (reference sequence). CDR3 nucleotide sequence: TGTGCCTGGAGTGTACTACCGGCGAGGGAGGATTCACCCCTCCACTTT. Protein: CAWSVLPAREDSPLHF.

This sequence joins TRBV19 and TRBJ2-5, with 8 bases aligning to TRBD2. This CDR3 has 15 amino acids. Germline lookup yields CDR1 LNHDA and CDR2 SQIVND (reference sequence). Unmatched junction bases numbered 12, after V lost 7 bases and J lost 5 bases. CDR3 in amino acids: CASNPHRGGSETQYF. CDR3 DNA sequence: TGTGCCAGTAATCCCCATCGGGGGGGGTCGGAGACCCAGTACTTC.

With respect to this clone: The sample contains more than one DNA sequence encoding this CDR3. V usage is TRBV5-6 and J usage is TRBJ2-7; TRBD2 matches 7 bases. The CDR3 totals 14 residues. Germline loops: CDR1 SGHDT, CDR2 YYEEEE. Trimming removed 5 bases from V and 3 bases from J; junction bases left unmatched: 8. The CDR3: CASRVGGGNYEQYF. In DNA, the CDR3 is TGTGCCAGCAGGGTGGGGGGGGGAAACTACGAGCAGTACTTC.

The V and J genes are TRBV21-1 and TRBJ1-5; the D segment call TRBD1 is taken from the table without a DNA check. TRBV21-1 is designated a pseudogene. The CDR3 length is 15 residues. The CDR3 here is CASSKAGDSNQPQHF. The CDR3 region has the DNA TGTGCCAGCAGCAAAGCAGGGGACAGTAATCAGCCCCAGCATTTT.

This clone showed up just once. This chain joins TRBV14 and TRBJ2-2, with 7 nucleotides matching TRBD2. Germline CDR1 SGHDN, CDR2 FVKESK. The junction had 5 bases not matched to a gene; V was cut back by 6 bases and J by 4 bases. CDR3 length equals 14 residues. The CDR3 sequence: CASRVGGITGELFF. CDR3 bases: TGTGCCAGCAGAGTGGGGGGGATCACCGGGGAGCTGTTTTTT. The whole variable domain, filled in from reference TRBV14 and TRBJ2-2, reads EAGVTQFPSHSVIEKGQTVTLRCDPISGHDNLYWYRRVMGKEIKFLLHFVKESKQDESGMPNNRFLAERTGGTYSTLKVQPAELEDSGVYFCASRVGGITGELFFGEGSRLTVL.

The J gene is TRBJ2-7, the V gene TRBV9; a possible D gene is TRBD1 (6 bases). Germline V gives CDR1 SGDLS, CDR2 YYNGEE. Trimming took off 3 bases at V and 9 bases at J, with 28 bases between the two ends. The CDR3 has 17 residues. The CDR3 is CASSGRRSSRGKRGQYV. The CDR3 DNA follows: TGTGCCAGCAGCGGGAGGCGGAGCTCGAGGGGGAAAAGGGGGCAGTACGTC.

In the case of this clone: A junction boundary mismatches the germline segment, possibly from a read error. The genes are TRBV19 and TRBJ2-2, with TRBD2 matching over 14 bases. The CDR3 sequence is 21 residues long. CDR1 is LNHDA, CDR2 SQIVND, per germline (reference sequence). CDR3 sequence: CASSMDLTSGRARAKTGELFF. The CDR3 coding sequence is TGTGCCAGTAGTATGGATCTGACTAGCGGGAGGGCCAGGGCGAAGACCGGGGAGCTGTTTTTT.

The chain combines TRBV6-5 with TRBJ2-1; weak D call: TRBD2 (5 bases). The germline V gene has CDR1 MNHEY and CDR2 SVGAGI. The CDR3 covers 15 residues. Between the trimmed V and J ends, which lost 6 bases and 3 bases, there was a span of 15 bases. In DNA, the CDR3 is TGTGCCAGCAGAGGCACGGGGTTGTACTACAATGAGCAGTTCTTC. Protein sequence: CASRGTGLYYNEQFF.

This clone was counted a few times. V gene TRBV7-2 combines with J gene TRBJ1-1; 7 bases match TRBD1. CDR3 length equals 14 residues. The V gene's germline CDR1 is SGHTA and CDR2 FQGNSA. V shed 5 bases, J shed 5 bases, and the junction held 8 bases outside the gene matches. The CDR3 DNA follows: TGTGCCAGCAGCCCCCGGCGACAGGGAACTGAAGCTTTCTTT. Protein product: CASSPRRQGTEAFF. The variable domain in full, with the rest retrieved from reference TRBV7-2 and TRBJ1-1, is GAGVSQSPSNKVTEKGKDVELRCDPISGHTALYWYRQSLGQGLEFLIYFQGNSAPDKSGLPSDRFSAERTGGSVSTLTIQRTQQEDSAVYLCASSPRRQGTEAFFGQGTRLTVV.

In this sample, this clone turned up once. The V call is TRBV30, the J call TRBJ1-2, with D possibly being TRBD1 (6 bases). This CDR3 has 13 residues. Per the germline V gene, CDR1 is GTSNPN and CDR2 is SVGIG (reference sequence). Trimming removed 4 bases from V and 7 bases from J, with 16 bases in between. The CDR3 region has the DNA TGTGCCTGGACCTTCCCGGGGGCGCTTGGCTACACCTTC. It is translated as CAWTFPGALGYTF. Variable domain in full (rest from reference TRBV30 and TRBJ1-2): SQTIHQWPATLVQPVGSPLSLECTVEGTSNPNLYWYRQAAGRGLQLLFYSVGIGQISSEVPQNLSASRPQDRQFILSSKKLLLSDSGFYLCAWTFPGALGYTFGSGTRLTVV.

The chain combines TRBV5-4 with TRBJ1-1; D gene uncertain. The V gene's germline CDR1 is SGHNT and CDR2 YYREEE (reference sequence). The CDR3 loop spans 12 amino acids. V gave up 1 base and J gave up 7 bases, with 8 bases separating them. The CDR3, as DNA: TGTGCCAGCAGCTTGTTCAGCTTTGAAGCTTTCTTT. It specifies CASSLFSFEAFF.

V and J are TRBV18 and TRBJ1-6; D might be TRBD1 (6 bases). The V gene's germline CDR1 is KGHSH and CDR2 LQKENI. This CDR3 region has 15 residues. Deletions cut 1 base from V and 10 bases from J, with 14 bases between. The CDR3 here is CASSPQGGDGSPLHF. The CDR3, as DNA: TGTGCCAGCTCACCACAAGGGGGGGACGGGTCACCCCTCCACTTT. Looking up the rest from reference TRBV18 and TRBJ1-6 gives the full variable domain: NAGVMQNPRHLVRRRGQEARLRCSPMKGHSHVYWYRQLPEEGLKFMVYLQKENIIDESGMPKERFSAEFPKEGPSILRIQQVVRGDSAAYFCASSPQGGDGSPLHFGNGTRLTVT.

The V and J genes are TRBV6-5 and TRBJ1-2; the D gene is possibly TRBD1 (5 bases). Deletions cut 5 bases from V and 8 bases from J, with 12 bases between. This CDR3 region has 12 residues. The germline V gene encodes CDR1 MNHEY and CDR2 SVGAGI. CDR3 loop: CASSRQTGGYTF. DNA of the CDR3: TGTGCCAGCAGTAGACAGACGGGAGGCTACACCTTC.

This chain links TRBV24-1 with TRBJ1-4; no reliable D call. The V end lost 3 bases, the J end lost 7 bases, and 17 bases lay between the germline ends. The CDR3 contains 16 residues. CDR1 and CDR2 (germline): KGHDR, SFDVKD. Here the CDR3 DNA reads TGTGCCACCAGTGATGGCGGTCAGCCGTTTGTTGAAAAACTGTTTTTT. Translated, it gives CATSDGGQPFVEKLFF.

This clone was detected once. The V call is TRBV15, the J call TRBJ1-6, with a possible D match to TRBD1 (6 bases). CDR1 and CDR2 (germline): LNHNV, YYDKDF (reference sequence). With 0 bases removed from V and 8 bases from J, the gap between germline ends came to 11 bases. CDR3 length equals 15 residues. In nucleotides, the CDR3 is TGTGCCACCAGCAGAGATAAGGGGGGTTATTCACCCCTCCACTTT. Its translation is CATSRDKGGYSPLHF. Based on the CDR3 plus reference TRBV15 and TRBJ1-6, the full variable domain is DAMVIQNPRYQVTQFGKPVTLSCSQTLNHNVMYWYQQKSSQAPKLLFHYYDKDFNNEADTPDNFQSRRPNTSFCFLDIRSPGLGDTAMYLCATSRDKGGYSPLHFGNGTRLTVT.

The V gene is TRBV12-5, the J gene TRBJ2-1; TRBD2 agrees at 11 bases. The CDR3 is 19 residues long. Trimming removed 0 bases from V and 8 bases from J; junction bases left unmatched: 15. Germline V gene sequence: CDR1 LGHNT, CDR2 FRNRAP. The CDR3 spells CASGLVKPFTTSGIDEQFF. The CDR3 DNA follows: TGTGCTAGTGGTTTGGTCAAACCCTTTACGACTAGCGGGATAGATGAGCAGTTCTTC. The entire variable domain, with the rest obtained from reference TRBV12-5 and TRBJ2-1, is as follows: DARVTQTPRHKVTEMGQEVTMRCQPILGHNTVFWYRQTMMQGLELLAYFRNRAPLDDSGMPKDRFSAEMPDATLATLKIQPSEPRDSAVYFCASGLVKPFTTSGIDEQFFGPGTRLTVL.

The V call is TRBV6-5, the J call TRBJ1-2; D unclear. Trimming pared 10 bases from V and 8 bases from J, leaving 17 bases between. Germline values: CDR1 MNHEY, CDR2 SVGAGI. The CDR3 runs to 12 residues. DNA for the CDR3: TGTGCCACCTCAGACGGGCTCGGAGGCTACACCTTC. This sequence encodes CATSDGLGGYTF.

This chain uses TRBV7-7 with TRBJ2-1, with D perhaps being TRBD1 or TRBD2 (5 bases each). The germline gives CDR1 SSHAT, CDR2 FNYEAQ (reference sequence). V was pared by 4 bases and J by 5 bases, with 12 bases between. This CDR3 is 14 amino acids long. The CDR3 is CASSWGSGDNEQFF. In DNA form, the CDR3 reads TGTGCCAGCAGCTGGGGGTCGGGCGACAATGAGCAGTTCTTC.

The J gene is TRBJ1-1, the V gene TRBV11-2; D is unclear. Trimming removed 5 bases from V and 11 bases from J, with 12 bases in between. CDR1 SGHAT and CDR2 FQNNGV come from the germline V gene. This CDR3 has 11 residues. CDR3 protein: CASSIPPRAFF. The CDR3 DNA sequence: TGTGCCAGCAGCATTCCGCCCCGGGCTTTCTTT.

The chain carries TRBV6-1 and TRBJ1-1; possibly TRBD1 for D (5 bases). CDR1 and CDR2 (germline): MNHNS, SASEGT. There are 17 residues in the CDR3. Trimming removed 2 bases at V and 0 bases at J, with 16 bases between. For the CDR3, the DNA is TGTGCCAGCAGTGAACCCTTCCGACAGCCCATGAACACTGAAGCTTTCTTT. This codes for CASSEPFRQPMNTEAFF.

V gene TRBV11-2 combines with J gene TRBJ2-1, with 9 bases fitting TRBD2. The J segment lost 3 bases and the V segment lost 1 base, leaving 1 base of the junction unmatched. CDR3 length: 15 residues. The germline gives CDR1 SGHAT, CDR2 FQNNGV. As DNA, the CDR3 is TGTGCCAGCAGCTTAGCTAGCGGGAACTACAATGAGCAGTTCTTC. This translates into CASSLASGNYNEQFF.

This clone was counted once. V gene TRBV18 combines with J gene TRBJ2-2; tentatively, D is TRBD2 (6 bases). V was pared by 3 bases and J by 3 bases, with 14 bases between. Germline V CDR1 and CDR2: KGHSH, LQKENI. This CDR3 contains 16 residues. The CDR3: CASSPRRGGDTGELFF. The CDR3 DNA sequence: TGTGCCAGCTCACCTCGGAGGGGCGGTGACACCGGGGAGCTGTTTTTT.

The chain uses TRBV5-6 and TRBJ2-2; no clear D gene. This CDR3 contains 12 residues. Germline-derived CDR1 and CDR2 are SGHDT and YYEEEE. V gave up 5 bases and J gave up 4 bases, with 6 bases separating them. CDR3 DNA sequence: TGTGCCAGCAGTCTATTCACCGGGGAGCTGTTTTTT. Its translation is CASSLFTGELFF.

The CDR3 reads CASSHTGRKTQYF. The CDR3 DNA follows: TGTGCCAGCAGCCATACAGGGAGAAAGACCCAGTACTTC. The chain uses TRBV3-1 (or the pseudogene TRBV3-2) and TRBJ2-5, with TRBD1 as a possible D gene (6 bases). The CDR3 contains 13 residues. Germline assignment: CDR1 LGHDT and CDR2 YNNKEL (reference sequence). Trimming removed 3 bases from V and 6 bases from J, with 11 bases in between.